A selection of T cell receptor beta chains follows, all from one sample in a study of cytomegalovirus exposure and HLA in healthy donors. Assay: immunoSEQ multiplex PCR; the TCRdb copy retains only in-frame clones and omits some. The sample lists 150,000 to 200,000 clones, approximately 85% occurring once. Sequencing used PBMCs. The receptors come from a man aged 50-59 years in good health and CMV-seropositive. Both conserved end residues are part of each CDR3. The D gene is left open where the match is weak. The size of a clone is reported for some rows only, either as once, few or many, or as a class for expanded clones.

d_gene	v_gene	abundance	j_gene	CDR3aa	CDR3nt
NA	TRBV7-6	NA	TRBJ1-4	CASSLAGVEEKLFF	TGTGCCAGCAGCTTAGCGGGCGTCGAGGAAAAACTGTTTTTT
NA	TRBV7-2	NA	TRBJ2-7	CASSSLGRRASSYEQYF	TGTGCCAGCAGCTCTTTAGGACGGCGGGCCAGCTCCTACGAGCAGTACTTC
TRBD2	TRBV5-4	NA	TRBJ2-3	CASSSLTSDTDTQYF	TGTGCCAGCAGCTCGCTTACTAGCGACACAGATACGCAGTATTTT
NA	TRBV19	many	TRBJ1-1	CASSPSGGTEAFF	TGTGCCAGTAGCCCCTCTGGAGGGACTGAAGCTTTCTTT
NA	TRBV7-2	NA	TRBJ2-7	CASRPPASYEQYF	TGTGCCAGCAGGCCACCAGCGTCCTACGAGCAGTACTTC
NA	TRBV5-4	once	TRBJ2-3	CASSLNSGTDTQYF	TGTGCCAGCAGCTTGAATAGCGGCACAGATACGCAGTATTTT
NA	TRBV6-1	NA	TRBJ2-7	CASGKTASAEQYF	TGTGCCAGCGGTAAGACAGCGTCGGCCGAGCAGTACTTC
TRBD2	TRBV5-4	NA	TRBJ2-7	CASSLGGHSGRTYEQYF	TGTGCCAGCAGCTTGGGGGGGCATAGCGGGAGAACCTACGAGCAGTACTTC
NA	TRBV19	NA	TRBJ1-5	CATKGGLTQPQHF	TGTGCCACAAAGGGGGGGTTGACCCAGCCCCAGCATTTT
TRBD1	TRBV7-2	NA	TRBJ1-6	CASSSGTGINSPLHF	TGTGCCAGCAGCTCTGGGACAGGGATTAATTCACCCCTCCACTTT
NA	TRBV30	NA	TRBJ1-2	CAWTLGGGNYGYTF	TGTGCCTGGACACTCGGGGGGGGGAACTATGGCTACACCTTC
TRBD1	TRBV7-9	NA	TRBJ1-1	CSSSPDRGSDTEAFF	TGTTCCAGCAGCCCAGACAGGGGGTCAGACACTGAAGCTTTCTTT
NA	TRBV7-9	few	TRBJ2-7	CASSLGPSPYEQYF	TGTGCCAGCAGCTTAGGGCCATCCCCCTACGAGCAGTACTTC
TRBD1	TRBV6-5	NA	TRBJ2-7	CASSRQGGEQYF	TGTGCCAGCAGCAGACAGGGGGGCGAGCAGTACTTC
TRBD2	TRBV7-3	NA	TRBJ2-1	CASSLSGGGLGSNYEQFF	TGTGCCAGCAGCTTGAGTGGCGGGGGGCTCGGATCGAACTATGAGCAGTTCTTC
NA	TRBV11-2	NA	TRBJ1-3	CASSTGGATGNTIYF	TGTGCCAGCTCTACAGGAGGGGCGACTGGAAACACCATATATTTT
NA	TRBV19	NA	TRBJ1-3	CASSGNGEENTIYF	TGTGCCAGTAGTGGTAACGGGGAGGAAAACACCATATATTTT
TRBD1	TRBV18	NA	TRBJ2-2	CASSSTGTGAGELFF	TGTGCCAGCTCATCTACCGGGACAGGGGCTGGGGAGCTGTTTTTT
NA	TRBV6-1	NA	TRBJ2-2	CASSENRNTGELFF	TGTGCCAGCAGTGAAAACAGAAACACCGGGGAGCTGTTTTTT
TRBD1	TRBV6-5	NA	TRBJ1-1	CASSSQGGPMNTEAFF	TGTGCCAGCAGTTCTCAGGGGGGCCCCATGAACACTGAAGCTTTCTTT
NA	TRBV7-2	NA	TRBJ1-1	CASSLDRANTEAFF	TGTGCCAGCAGCTTAGACAGGGCGAACACTGAAGCTTTCTTT
TRBD2	TRBV2	NA	TRBJ2-7	CASSGLAASSYEQYF	TGTGCCAGCAGTGGACTAGCGGCGAGCTCCTACGAGCAGTACTTC
NA	TRBV28	NA	TRBJ1-2	CASRVSRSGYGYTF	TGTGCCAGCAGGGTATCGAGGTCGGGGTATGGCTACACCTTC
NA	TRBV5-1	NA	TRBJ1-3	CASSAQGISGNTIYF	TGCGCCAGCAGCGCACAGGGAATCTCTGGAAACACCATATATTTT
NA	TRBV4-2	NA	TRBJ2-7	CASSQDPIANFEQYF	TGTGCCAGCAGCCAAGACCCCATAGCCAATTTTGAGCAGTACTTC
TRBD2	TRBV28	NA	TRBJ2-7	CASSHGLAGRYEQYF	TGTGCCAGCAGCCACGGACTAGCGGGAAGGTACGAGCAGTACTTC
TRBD1	TRBV29-1	NA	TRBJ2-3	CSVYTGGGTDTQYF	TGCAGCGTTTATACAGGGGGAGGCACAGATACGCAGTATTTT
NA	TRBV29-1	NA	TRBJ1-2	CSVGAINYGYTF	TGCAGCGTTGGGGCTATTAACTATGGCTACACCTTC
NA	TRBV21-1	NA	TRBJ1-2	CASSKPGPHENGYTF	TGTGCCAGCAGCAAACCGGGTCCCCACGAGAATGGCTACACCTTC
TRBD1	TRBV5-8	few	TRBJ1-2	CASSYSWGTGYGYTF	TGTGCCAGCAGCTACTCGTGGGGGACAGGGTATGGCTACACCTTC
NA	TRBV18	NA	TRBJ1-1	CASSTGPMNTEAFF	TGTGCCAGCTCCACAGGGCCTATGAACACTGAAGCTTTCTTT
NA	TRBV2	NA	TRBJ2-2	CASGNFQAMNTGELFF	TGTGCCAGCGGAAATTTTCAGGCAATGAACACCGGGGAGCTGTTTTTT
TRBD1	TRBV19	NA	TRBJ2-7	CASSIAMGQGGREQYF	TGTGCCAGTAGTATAGCCATGGGACAGGGAGGACGTGAGCAGTACTTC
TRBD1	TRBV19	NA	TRBJ1-6	CASNPRGQVYSPLHF	TGTGCCAGCAATCCCCGGGGACAGGTATATTCACCCCTCCACTTT
TRBD1	TRBV5-4	NA	TRBJ1-6	CASSSDRTNSPLHF	TGTGCCAGCAGCTCGGACAGGACTAATTCACCCCTCCACTTT
TRBD2	TRBV5-1	NA	TRBJ2-1	CASSPGVAGGISSYNEQFF	TGCGCCAGCAGCCCCGGGGTAGCGGGAGGGATCAGCTCCTACAATGAGCAGTTCTTC
TRBD2	TRBV4-3	NA	TRBJ2-3	CASSQDWSGGTDTQYF	TGCGCCAGCAGCCAAGATTGGTCCGGGGGGACAGATACGCAGTATTTT